One T cell receptor (beta chain) is described in this entry. Data came from immunoSEQ multiplex PCR; TCRdb stores just in-frame clones and leaves some out. The data contain about 2 million clones, roughly 94% of them singletons. These data belong to a study of shared clonotypes between healthy human individuals. The sample taken for sequencing was naive CD4+ T cells sorted from blood. The subset was: CD45RA+ positively selected. The sequence came from a man aged 18 to 29 in good health.

In DNA, the CDR3 is TGTGCCAGCAGCCCAGGGACAGGAGCAACTAATGAAAAACTGTTTTTT. It yields the protein CASSPGTGATNEKLFF. The chain employs TRBV5-4 and TRBJ1-4, with 8 bases identical to TRBD1. V lost 4 bases to trimming and J lost 0 bases; unmatched junction nucleotides: 5. The CDR3 runs to 16 residues. The germline gives CDR1 SGHNT, CDR2 YYREEE (reference sequence).